Here is one T cell receptor (beta chain) with its context. The sample originates from a study of blood T cells in healthy people across ages. The germline V gene has CDR1 MGHRA and CDR2 YSYEKL. The length of the CDR3 is 14 residues. The ends were cut back, 1 base at V and 4 bases at J, with 7 bases in the middle. The second PCR ran roughly 7 to 12 cycles with a sample-barcoded 5' primer and J-beta primers. Every cDNA molecule bore a tag from a template-switch adaptor containing 12 random nucleotides. MiXCR, run by TCRdb on the 5' RACE reads, gives a single entry per CDR3 protein. The sample consists of 910,000 or so distinct CDR3 sequences, roughly half of them appearing once.

The V gene is TRBV4-1, the J gene TRBJ1-4, with D perhaps matching TRBD1 (5 bases). The specimen sequenced was blood. This TCR was sampled from a woman aged 55-70 years in good health. The DNA of the CDR3 is TGCGCCAGCAGCCAAGGTGACAGTAATGAAAAACTGTTTTTT. Its protein product is CASSQGDSNEKLFF.